These T cell receptor beta chains were read from a single sample in a study of post-analysis software for immune sequencing data. TCRdb reanalysed the PCR reads using MiXCR and keeps one entry per CDR3 protein. This table has some 890,000 distinct CDR3 sequences, approximately 53% appearing once. Sequencing was performed on blood. These receptors originate from a girl aged 10 to 17 with multiple sclerosis. Each CDR3 is given with its conserved first and last residue. A D gene is named only where the DNA matches it firmly. Clone size is stated in some rows and not others, as once, few, many or a class when expanded.

>NA|TRBD2|TRBV29-1|TRBJ2-3
CSVEDRVAGYTDTQYF
TGCAGCGTTGAAGATCGGGTAGCGGGGTACACAGATACGCAGTATTTT
>NA|TRBD2|TRBV5-6|TRBJ2-1
CASSLPRLAQIDSYNEQFF
TGTGCCAGCAGCTTGCCTCGACTAGCGCAAATCGACTCCTACAATGAGCAGTTCTTC
>NA|NA|TRBV15|TRBJ2-5
CATSRDRTPREQYF
TGTGCCACCAGCAGAGACAGGACCCCTAGGGAGCAGTACTTC
>NA|NA|TRBV12-3/TRBV12-4|TRBJ2-7
CASSLAKGAYEQYF
TGTGCCAGCAGTTTAGCAAAGGGTGCCTACGAGCAGTACTTC
>NA|NA|TRBV4-1|TRBJ2-3
CASSLEGPGGYYTDTQYF
TGCGCCAGCAGCCTAGAGGGCCCCGGGGGTTATTACACAGATACGCAGTATTTT
>NA|TRBD1|TRBV15|TRBJ2-3
CATSRDGGDRDPHTQYF
TGTGCCACCAGCAGAGATGGCGGGGACAGGGATCCGCATACGCAGTATTTT
>NA|TRBD1|TRBV30|TRBJ1-2
CAWSRQGGNYGYTF
TGTGCCTGGAGTAGACAGGGGGGGAACTATGGCTACACCTTC
>few|NA|TRBV6-5|TRBJ2-7
CASSEFDGAPEQYF
TGTGCCAGCAGCGAATTCGATGGGGCGCCCGAGCAGTACTTC
>NA|NA|TRBV30|TRBJ1-5
CAWSGQFDQPQHF
TGTGCCTGGAGTGGACAGTTTGATCAGCCCCAGCATTTT
>NA|TRBD1|TRBV7-6|TRBJ2-5
CASSFPTGGETQYF
TGTGCCAGCAGCTTTCCAACAGGGGGCGAGACCCAGTACTTC
>few|NA|TRBV29-1|TRBJ2-6
CSVPLGGANVLTF
TGCAGCGTCCCACTGGGGGGGGCCAACGTCCTGACTTTC
>few|TRBD2|TRBV12-3/TRBV12-4|TRBJ2-5
CASSLTSGDLQETQYF
TGTGCCAGCAGCCTTACTAGCGGGGACCTCCAAGAGACCCAGTACTTC
>NA|NA|TRBV4-2|TRBJ2-7
CASSQGPHSDYEQYF
TGTGCCAGCAGCCAAGGCCCGCACAGCGACTACGAGCAGTACTTC
>NA|NA|TRBV12-5|TRBJ2-1
CASGLESWEQFF
TGTGCTAGTGGTTTGGAGTCTTGGGAGCAGTTCTTC
>NA|NA|TRBV20-1|TRBJ1-4
CSAAGFSANEKLFF
TGCAGTGCTGCAGGATTTTCGGCTAATGAAAAACTGTTTTTT
>once|NA|TRBV24-1|TRBJ1-2
CATRGNGVNYGYTF
TGTGCCACCAGGGGAAACGGAGTGAACTATGGCTACACCTTC
>NA|NA|TRBV11-2|TRBJ2-7
CASSSLAGYEQYF
TGTGCCAGCAGCTCACTAGCAGGCTACGAGCAGTACTTC
>NA|NA|TRBV20-1|TRBJ2-7
CSAQGRNYEQYF
TGCAGTGCCCAGGGACGGAACTACGAGCAGTACTTC
>few|TRBD2|TRBV11-1|TRBJ2-3
CASSKTSGGSTDTQYF
TGTGCCAGCAGCAAGACTAGCGGGGGTAGCACAGATACGCAGTATTTT
>NA|TRBD2|TRBV7-9|TRBJ2-7
CASSSSGAYGQYF
TGTGCCAGCAGCTCGAGCGGGGCCTACGGGCAGTACTTC
>NA|NA|TRBV20-1|TRBJ2-7
CSASSRYEQYF
TGCAGTGCCAGTTCGAGATACGAGCAGTACTTC
>NA|NA|TRBV7-3|TRBJ1-1
CASSLSSLTEAFF
TGTGCCAGCAGCTTAAGCAGTCTCACTGAAGCTTTCTTT
>NA|TRBD1|TRBV20-1|TRBJ2-7
CSARGRTGGSYEQYF
TGCAGTGCTAGAGGGCGGACAGGGGGATCGTACGAGCAGTACTTC
>NA|TRBD2|TRBV12-3/TRBV12-4|TRBJ2-1
CTSTRLAGGRFSYNEQFF
TGTACCAGCACCCGACTAGCGGGAGGCCGCTTCTCCTACAATGAGCAGTTCTTC
>NA|NA|TRBV7-9|TRBJ2-7
CASRNEGGEQYF
TGTGCCAGCAGGAACGAAGGGGGCGAGCAGTACTTC
>NA|NA|TRBV5-1|TRBJ1-1
CASSFRERNTEAFF
TGCGCCAGCAGCTTCAGGGAGAGGAACACTGAAGCTTTCTTT